This TCR beta chain was recorded in a study of blood T cell repertoires in COVID-19. Across the whole study: Samples taken during acute and convalescent COVID-19 were collected in the United States, Italy and Spain. From T cells, B-cell-depleted T cells, or PBMCs came the material, which was cDNA or gDNA.

The CDR3 loop spans 13 amino acids. Germline assignment: CDR1 GTSNPN and CDR2 SVGIG (reference sequence). V lost 1 base, J lost 6 bases, and 3 bases stayed unmatched. Under the authors' procedure: Reference gene primers were amplified, and this amplification served to estimate nucleated cell counts. The table came from immunoSEQ multiplex PCR; TCRdb's copy has only in-frame clones and leaves some out. D and trimming were read from the DNA, whereas the V and J calls and clone size are those reported in that table. The data contain some 150,000 clones, about nine tenths of them singletons. The source of this sequence is a human donor in a cohort sampled during active COVID-19. Input material: peripheral blood. The gene calls are TRBV30 and TRBJ2-1, with 7 bases lining up with TRBD1. DNA for the CDR3: TGTGCCTGGAGTGGTGCAGGGGGCAATGAGCAGTTCTTC. Residues: CAWSGAGGNEQFF.